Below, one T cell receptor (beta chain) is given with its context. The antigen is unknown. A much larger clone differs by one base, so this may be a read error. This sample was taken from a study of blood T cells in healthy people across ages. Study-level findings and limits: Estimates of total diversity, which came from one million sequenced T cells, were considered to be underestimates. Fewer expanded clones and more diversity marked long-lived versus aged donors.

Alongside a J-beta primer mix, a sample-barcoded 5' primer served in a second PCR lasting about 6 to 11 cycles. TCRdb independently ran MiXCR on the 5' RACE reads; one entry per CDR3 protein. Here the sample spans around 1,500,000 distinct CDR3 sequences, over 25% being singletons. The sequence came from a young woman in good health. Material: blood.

In nucleotides, the CDR3 is TGCAGCGCCAGACTAGCGGGAGACCAAGAGACCCAGTTCTTC. This codes for CSARLAGDQETQFF. The genes are TRBV29-1 and TRBJ2-5, with 12 positions matching TRBD2. Judging by the DNA end, TRBJ2-1 fits better; the J call may be wrong. This CDR3 region has 14 residues. Germline lookup yields CDR1 SQVTM and CDR2 ANQGSEA.